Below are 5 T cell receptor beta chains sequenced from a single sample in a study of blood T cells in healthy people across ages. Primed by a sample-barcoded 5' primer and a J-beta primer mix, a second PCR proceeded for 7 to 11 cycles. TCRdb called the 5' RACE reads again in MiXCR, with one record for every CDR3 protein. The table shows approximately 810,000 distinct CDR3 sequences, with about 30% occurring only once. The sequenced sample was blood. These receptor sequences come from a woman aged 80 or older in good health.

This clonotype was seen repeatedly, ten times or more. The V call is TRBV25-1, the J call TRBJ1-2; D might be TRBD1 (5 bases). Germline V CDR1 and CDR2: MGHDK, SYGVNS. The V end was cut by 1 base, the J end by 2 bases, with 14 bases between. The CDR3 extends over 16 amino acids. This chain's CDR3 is CASSESGTESNYGYTF. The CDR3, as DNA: TGTGCCAGCAGTGAATCCGGGACGGAGTCAAACTATGGCTACACCTTC.

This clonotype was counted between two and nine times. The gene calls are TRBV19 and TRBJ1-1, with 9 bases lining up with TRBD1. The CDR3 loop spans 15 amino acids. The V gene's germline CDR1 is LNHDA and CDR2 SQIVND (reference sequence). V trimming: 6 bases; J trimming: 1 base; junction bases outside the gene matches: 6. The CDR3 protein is CASSIRGQGNTEAFF. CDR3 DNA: TGTGCCAGTAGCATTAGGGGACAGGGGAACACTGAAGCTTTCTTT.

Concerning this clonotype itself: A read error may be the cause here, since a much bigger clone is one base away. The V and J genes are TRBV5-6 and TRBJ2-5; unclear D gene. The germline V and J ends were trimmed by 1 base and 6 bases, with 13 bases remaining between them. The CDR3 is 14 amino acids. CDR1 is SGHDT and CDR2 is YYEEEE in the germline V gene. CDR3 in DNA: TGTGCCAGCAGCTTGTATGGGGAACGGCAGACCCAGTACTTC. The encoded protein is CASSLYGERQTQYF. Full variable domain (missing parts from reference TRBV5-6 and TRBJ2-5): DAGVTQSPTHLIKTRGQQVTLRCSPKSGHDTVSWYQQALGQGPQFIFQYYEEEERQRGNFPDRFSGHQFPNYSSELNVNALLLGDSALYLCASSLYGERQTQYFGPGTRLLVL.

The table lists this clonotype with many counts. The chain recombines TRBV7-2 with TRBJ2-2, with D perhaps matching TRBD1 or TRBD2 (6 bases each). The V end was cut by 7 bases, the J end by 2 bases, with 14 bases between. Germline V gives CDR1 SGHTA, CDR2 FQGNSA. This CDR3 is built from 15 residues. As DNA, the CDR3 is TGTGCCAGCACCGTCGGGGGCTTTAACACCGGGGAGCTGTTTTTT. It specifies CASTVGGFNTGELFF.

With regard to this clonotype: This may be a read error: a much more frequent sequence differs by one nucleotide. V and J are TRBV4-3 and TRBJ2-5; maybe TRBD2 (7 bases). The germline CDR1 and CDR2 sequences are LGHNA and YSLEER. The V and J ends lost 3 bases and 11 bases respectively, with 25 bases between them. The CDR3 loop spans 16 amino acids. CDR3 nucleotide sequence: TGCGCCAGCAGCCAGATTAGGGGGGGGCAGCCAAATGAGCAGTACTTC. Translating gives CASSQIRGGQPNEQYF.